Listed here are 16 T cell receptor beta chains from one sample, sequenced in a study of OX40 agonist ivuxolimab in advanced cancers. TCRdb keeps only in-frame clones here, not all; method: immunoSEQ multiplex PCR. The sample holds over 35,000 clones, around 83% seen once. Sequencing was performed on CD4+ or CD8+ T cells sorted from blood, taken in a trial of the OX40 agonist ivuxolimab. All receptors derive from an adult with an advanced solid tumor such as melanoma, head and neck, liver or kidney cancer.

The count of this clone is one. This rearrangement joins TRBV6-4 to TRBJ1-2; 9 bases line up with TRBD1. There are 14 residues in the CDR3. Per germline, CDR1 MRHNA and CDR2 SNTAGT. V shed 2 bases and J 6 bases; nucleotides not matched to a gene: 4. This chain's CDR3 is CASSDGDRVNGYTF. In DNA form, the CDR3 reads TGTGCCAGCAGTGACGGGGACAGGGTCAATGGCTACACCTTC.

V usage is TRBV4-3 and J usage is TRBJ1-4, with a weak D call TRBD1 (5 bases). The length of the CDR3 is 17 residues. Germline-derived CDR1 and CDR2 are LGHNA and YSLEER. Trimming pared 1 base from V and 7 bases from J, leaving 19 bases between. The CDR3 reads CASSQGGAPAWGEKLFF. The CDR3 DNA follows: TGCGCCAGCAGCCAAGGCGGGGCCCCAGCGTGGGGTGAAAAACTGTTTTTT.

This clone was counted a single time. In DNA, the CDR3 is TGTGCCAGCAGCTATGGACATATCTATGGCTACACCTTC. Translation gives CASSYGHIYGYTF. V usage is TRBV11-3 and J usage is TRBJ1-2; D is possibly TRBD1 (5 bases). Germline V gene lookup returns CDR1 SGHNT and CDR2 YENEEA. Trimming took off 4 bases at V and 4 bases at J, with 10 bases between the two ends. The CDR3 extends over 13 amino acids.

The chain combines TRBV28 with TRBJ1-4; D is possibly TRBD1 (6 bases). The CDR3 length is 14 residues. Germline lookup yields CDR1 MDHEN and CDR2 SYDVKM. V was trimmed by 2 bases and J by 8 bases, leaving 12 bases between them. The CDR3, as DNA: TGTGCCAGCAGTTTAGGTCAGGGGAAAGAAAAACTGTTTTTT. As protein: CASSLGQGKEKLFF.

The chain links TRBV12-2 to TRBJ2-5; the table names TRBD1, a call not compared with the DNA. TRBV12-2 is a pseudogene. This CDR3 spans 15 amino acids. For the CDR3, the DNA is TGTGCAAGTCGCCCCCCAAGAGGGACAAAAGAGACCCAGTACTTC. As protein: CASRPPRGTKETQYF.

V is TRBV30 and J is TRBJ1-3; no reliable D call. This CDR3 region has 16 residues. In germline, CDR1 is GTSNPN, CDR2 SVGIG (reference sequence). V dropped 1 base and J dropped 0 bases, with 13 bases sitting between them. The CDR3 nucleotides are TGTGCCTGGAGTGGCGATCCCCGGGGCTCTGGAAACACCATATATTTT. As protein: CAWSGDPRGSGNTIYF.

The table lists this clone with a count of one. This chain uses TRBV7-8 with TRBJ2-7; D call uncertain. Germline V lookup: CDR1 SGHVS, CDR2 FQNEAQ. The length of the CDR3 is 14 residues. The V and J ends lost 1 base and 5 bases respectively, with 12 bases between them. CDR3 coding DNA: TGTGCCAGCAGCTTAGGTGGTTTGGCTAACGAGCAGTACTTC. Translated: CASSLGGLANEQYF.

This clone was seen a single time. The rearrangement links TRBV7-2 to TRBJ2-1, with D tentatively TRBD1 (6 bases). Germline assignment: CDR1 SGHTA and CDR2 FQGNSA. Deletions cut 5 bases from V and 11 bases from J, with 16 bases between. The CDR3 length is 13 residues. Written as DNA, the CDR3 is TGTGCCAGCAGCCCATCCCTGGACAGAAAGCAGTTCTTC. This sequence encodes CASSPSLDRKQFF.

This clone was recorded once. This sequence joins TRBV5-8 and TRBJ1-1; D is unresolved. V lost 0 bases, J lost 1 base, and 13 bases lay in between. The CDR3 consists of 16 residues. Germline V gene data show CDR1 as SGHTS and CDR2 as YDEGEE. The CDR3 DNA sequence: TGTGCCAGCAGCTTGGCCGCGAGGGCGTGGAACACTGAAGCTTTCTTT. The encoded protein is CASSLAARAWNTEAFF.

This chain links TRBV6-4 with TRBJ1-5; D is possibly TRBD1 (5 bases). V was cut by 3 bases and J by 6 bases, with 15 bases left in between. CDR1 and CDR2 from the germline V gene are MRHNA and SNTAGT. This CDR3 contains 15 residues. The CDR3 loop reads CASSERSGGGQPQHF. In nucleotides, the CDR3 is TGTGCCAGCAGTGAGAGGTCGGGGGGAGGTCAGCCCCAGCATTTT.

The rearrangement joins TRBV6-1 to TRBJ2-3; perhaps D is TRBD1 or TRBD2 (6 bases each). Trimming cost V 3 bases and J 5 bases, with 12 bases left between them. Germline V gives CDR1 MNHNS, CDR2 SASEGT. The CDR3 length is 14 residues. The chain's CDR3 is CASSENREVDTQYF. CDR3 coding DNA: TGTGCCAGCAGTGAGAACAGGGAGGTAGATACGCAGTATTTT.

The CDR3 sequence is CATSSPPGEKLFF. The CDR3 DNA follows: TGTGCCACCAGCAGCCCTCCTGGGGAAAAACTGTTTTTT. The chain uses TRBV15 and TRBJ1-4; no definite D call. This CDR3 has 13 residues. V shed 3 bases and J shed 8 bases, with 10 bases lying between them. Germline V lookup: CDR1 LNHNV, CDR2 YYDKDF (reference sequence). Full variable domain (missing parts from reference TRBV15 and TRBJ1-4): DAMVIQNPRYQVTQFGKPVTLSCSQTLNHNVMYWYQQKSSQAPKLLFHYYDKDFNNEADTPDNFQSRRPNTSFCFLDIRSPGLGDTAMYLCATSSPPGEKLFFGSGTQLSVL.

The chain joins TRBV5-4 to TRBJ1-1; D is uncertain. V dropped 0 bases and J dropped 0 bases, with 6 bases sitting between them. CDR3 length: 14 residues. Looked up from germline, CDR1 is SGHNT and CDR2 is YYREEE (reference sequence). CDR3 coding DNA: TGTGCCAGCAGCTTGGAGGCGGTGAACACTGAAGCTTTCTTT. Translating it yields CASSLEAVNTEAFF.

The chain has TRBV4-3 and TRBJ1-1; D remains ambiguous. The CDR3 covers 14 residues. CDR1 and CDR2 from the germline V gene are LGHNA and YSLEER. Trimming took 0 bases from V and 1 from J, leaving 6 bases between them. CDR3 sequence: CASSQDRSNTEAFF. As DNA, the CDR3 is TGCGCCAGCAGCCAAGATAGGTCGAACACTGAAGCTTTCTTT.

This chain's CDR3 is CASSLQLAGGFQETQYF. In nucleotides, the CDR3 is TGTGCCAGCAGCTTACAACTAGCGGGGGGATTCCAAGAGACCCAGTACTTC. The V call is TRBV7-8, the J call TRBJ2-5, with TRBD2 identical over 12 bases. This CDR3 contains 17 residues. The germline CDR1 and CDR2 sequences are SGHVS and FQNEAQ. The V gene end was trimmed by 2 bases and the J gene end by 1 base; junction bases not matched to a gene: 5.

This clone was seen once. The chain recombines TRBV28 with TRBJ2-1, with D tentatively TRBD2 (6 bases). CDR1 MDHEN and CDR2 SYDVKM come from the germline V gene. The CDR3 consists of 16 residues. V was shortened by 0 bases and J by 4 bases, with 13 bases between the two germline ends. The DNA of the CDR3 is TGTGCCAGCAGTTTATGGAGTAGCGGTGGTTACAATGAGCAGTTCTTC. This sequence encodes CASSLWSSGGYNEQFF. Filled out from reference TRBV28 and TRBJ2-1, the complete variable domain reads DVKVTQSSRYLVKRTGEKVFLECVQDMDHENMFWYRQDPGLGLRLIYFSYDVKMKEKGDIPEGYSVSREKKERFSLILESASTNQTSMYLCASSLWSSGGYNEQFFGPGTRLTVL.